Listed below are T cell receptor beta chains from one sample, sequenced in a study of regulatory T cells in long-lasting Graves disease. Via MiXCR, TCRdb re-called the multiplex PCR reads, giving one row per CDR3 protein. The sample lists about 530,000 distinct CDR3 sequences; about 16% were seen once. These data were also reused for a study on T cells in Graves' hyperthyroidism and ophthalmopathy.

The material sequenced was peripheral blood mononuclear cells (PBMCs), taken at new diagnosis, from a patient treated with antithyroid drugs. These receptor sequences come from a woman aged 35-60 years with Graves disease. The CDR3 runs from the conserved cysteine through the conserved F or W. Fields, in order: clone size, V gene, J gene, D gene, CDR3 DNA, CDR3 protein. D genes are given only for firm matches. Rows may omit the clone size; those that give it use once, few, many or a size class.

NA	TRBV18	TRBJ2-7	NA	TGTGCCAGCTCACCAAGAGCCTCACTTTACTCCTACGAGCAGTACTTC	CASSPRASLYSYEQYF
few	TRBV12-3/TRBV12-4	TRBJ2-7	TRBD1	TGTGCCAGCAGCGTTGACAGGGGAGAAGCTTACGAGCAGTACTTC	CASSVDRGEAYEQYF
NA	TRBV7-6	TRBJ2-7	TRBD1	TGTGCCAGCAGCTCCCAACAGGGGGACTCCTACGAGCAGTACTTC	CASSSQQGDSYEQYF
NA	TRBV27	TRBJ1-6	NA	TGTGCCAGCAGTTTCACAGGGTCGATCTACCTCCACTTT	CASSFTGSIYLHF
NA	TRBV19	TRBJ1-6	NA	TGTGCCAGTAGTCCGCAACCGGGACTCCATTCACCCCTCCACTTT	CASSPQPGLHSPLHF
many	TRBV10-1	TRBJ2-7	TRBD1	TGCGCCAGCAGTCCTGGACCGGGACAGGGGGCCTACGAGCAGTACTTC	CASSPGPGQGAYEQYF
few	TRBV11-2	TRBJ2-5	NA	TGTGCCAGCAGCTCGTACCCGCGACCGAGACTCGAAGAGACCCAGTACTTC	CASSSYPRPRLEETQYF
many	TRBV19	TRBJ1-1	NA	TGTGCCAGTAGTCCCCGGGAGGGAGATATGAACACTGAAGCTTTCTTT	CASSPREGDMNTEAFF
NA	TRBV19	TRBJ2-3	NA	TGTGCCAGTAGCCCCCCCTGGGGCGCAGATACGCAGTATTTT	CASSPPWGADTQYF
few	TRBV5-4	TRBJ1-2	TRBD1	TGTGCCAGCAGCTTCCCAGGGGGAAACTATGGCTACACCTTC	CASSFPGGNYGYTF
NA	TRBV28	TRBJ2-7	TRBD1	TGTGCCAGCAGTTGGGGACAGGGTGGCTACGAGCAGTACTTC	CASSWGQGGYEQYF
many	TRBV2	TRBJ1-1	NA	TGTGCCAGCAGTGAAACCAGGCAAGTCACTGAAGCTTTCTTT	CASSETRQVTEAFF
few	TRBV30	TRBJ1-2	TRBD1	TGTGCCACACAGGGGGTTAAAGCTAACTATGGCTACACCTTC	CATQGVKANYGYTF
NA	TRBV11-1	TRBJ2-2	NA	TGTGCCAGCAGCCATCTGGGACAAGCGAACACCGGGGAGCTGTTTTTT	CASSHLGQANTGELFF
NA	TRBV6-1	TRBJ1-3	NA	TGTGCCAGCATATCGAGCAGCTCTGGAAACACCATATATTTT	CASISSSSGNTIYF
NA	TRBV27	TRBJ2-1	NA	TGTGCCAGCAGTTTAGGGGCCGCCGGATCCTACAATGAGCAGTTCTTC	CASSLGAAGSYNEQFF
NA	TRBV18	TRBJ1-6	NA	TGTGCCAGCTCATTGCAGGGCAAGGAATCACCCCTCCACTTT	CASSLQGKESPLHF
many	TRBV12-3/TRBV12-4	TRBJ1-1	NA	TGTGCCAGCAGTTTAGCGGGGTTGGCTGAAGCTTTCTTT	CASSLAGLAEAFF
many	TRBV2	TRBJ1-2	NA	TGTGCCAGCAGCAGAAGGTCAGGCGATGGCTACACCTTC	CASSRRSGDGYTF
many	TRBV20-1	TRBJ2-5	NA	TGCAGTGCTAGCGGGCCGGGGGAGACCCAGTACTTC	CSASGPGETQYF
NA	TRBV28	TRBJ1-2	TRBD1	TGTGCCAGCAGTCAAGGCGCGGACAGGGAAATTTATGGCTACACCTTC	CASSQGADREIYGYTF
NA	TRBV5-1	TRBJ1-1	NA	TGCGCCAGCAGCTTGGGCAAAGGGGGGACTGAAGCTTTCTTT	CASSLGKGGTEAFF
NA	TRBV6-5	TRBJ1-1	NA	TGTGCCAGCAGTTACGGGCGGGCCACTCAAGCTTTCTTT	CASSYGRATQAFF
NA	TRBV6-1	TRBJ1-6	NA	TGTGCCAGCAACTTACGAACCGGAACAGATAATTCACCCCTCCACTTT	CASNLRTGTDNSPLHF